These T cell receptor beta chains were read from a single sample in a study of blood T cells in healthy people across ages. TCRdb recomputed calls from the 5' RACE reads with MiXCR, one row per CDR3 protein. Among more than 650,000 distinct CDR3 sequences, roughly 53% were seen once, and the ten largest hold approximately 40%. What was sequenced was blood. The source is a man older than 75 in good health. The CDR3 runs from the conserved cysteine through the conserved F or W. The D gene is left open where the match is weak. Size values are once, few and many counts, or a class for expanded clones, and some rows have none.

CDR3nt: TGCGCCAGCAGGGGTAGCGGAAATATGGATGAGCAGTTCTTC
CDR3aa: CASRGSGNMDEQFF
abundance: NA
v_gene: TRBV5-1
j_gene: TRBJ2-1
d_gene: NA

CDR3nt: TGTGCCAGCAGCTTAGGGCCCGGGATAGCGGGGACCTACGAGCAGTACTTC
CDR3aa: CASSLGPGIAGTYEQYF
abundance: few
v_gene: TRBV7-2
j_gene: TRBJ2-7
d_gene: TRBD2

CDR3nt: TGTGCCAGCACGTCGGCGACCTCCTACGAGCAGTACTTC
CDR3aa: CASTSATSYEQYF
abundance: NA
v_gene: TRBV7-2
j_gene: TRBJ2-7
d_gene: NA

CDR3nt: TGCAGTGCTAGAGAGGAGGCTAGCGGGGCCACCGACGAGCAGTACTTC
CDR3aa: CSAREEASGATDEQYF
abundance: NA
v_gene: TRBV20-1
j_gene: TRBJ2-7
d_gene: TRBD2

CDR3nt: TGTGCCAGCATCCCGGGGGGAGGATATGGCTACACCTTC
CDR3aa: CASIPGGGYGYTF
abundance: NA
v_gene: TRBV6-6
j_gene: TRBJ1-2
d_gene: NA

CDR3nt: TGCAGTGCTACCACTAGCGGGAGCGAGACCCAGTTCTTC
CDR3aa: CSATTSGSETQFF
abundance: NA
v_gene: TRBV20-1
j_gene: TRBJ2-1
d_gene: TRBD2

CDR3nt: TGCGCCAGCAGTGAGGGCAGTGACTATGGCTACACCTTC
CDR3aa: CASSEGSDYGYTF
abundance: NA
v_gene: TRBV10-2
j_gene: TRBJ1-2
d_gene: NA

CDR3nt: TGTGCCAGCAGCCGAAGACCCTCCATGAACACTGAAGCTTTCTTT
CDR3aa: CASSRRPSMNTEAFF
abundance: once
v_gene: TRBV27
j_gene: TRBJ1-1
d_gene: NA

CDR3nt: TGTGCCAGCAGTGAAGCGGGGGGGGCGGGTCAGCCCCAGCATTTT
CDR3aa: CASSEAGGAGQPQHF
abundance: once
v_gene: TRBV6-1
j_gene: TRBJ1-5
d_gene: NA

CDR3nt: TGTGCCAGCAGCCAAGGGGGACTAGACGCAGATACGCAGTATTTT
CDR3aa: CASSQGGLDADTQYF
abundance: NA
v_gene: TRBV3-1
j_gene: TRBJ2-3
d_gene: TRBD2

CDR3nt: TGTGCCAGCAGGACCCTAGGGTCCGGGACAGGGAATTCACCCCTCCACTTT
CDR3aa: CASRTLGSGTGNSPLHF
abundance: few
v_gene: TRBV6-1
j_gene: TRBJ1-6
d_gene: TRBD1

CDR3nt: TGCAGTGCTGGAGTGGATACGCAGTATTTT
CDR3aa: CSAGVDTQYF
abundance: few
v_gene: TRBV20-1
j_gene: TRBJ2-3
d_gene: NA

CDR3nt: TGTGCCAGCAGACACGATGGGAACTATGGCTACACCTTC
CDR3aa: CASRHDGNYGYTF
abundance: NA
v_gene: TRBV27
j_gene: TRBJ1-2
d_gene: NA

CDR3nt: TGCAGTGCTAGAGACCGAAACAGGGTGGGGGACGAGCAGTACTTC
CDR3aa: CSARDRNRVGDEQYF
abundance: NA
v_gene: TRBV20-1
j_gene: TRBJ2-7
d_gene: NA

CDR3nt: TGTGCCAGCAGTTTATCGGCAGGGCCCTACAATGAGCAGTTCTTC
CDR3aa: CASSLSAGPYNEQFF
abundance: NA
v_gene: TRBV28
j_gene: TRBJ2-1
d_gene: NA

CDR3nt: TGCAGTACTAGCCCCCCTGTAGCGGGGAGGGCATACGAGCAGTACTTC
CDR3aa: CSTSPPVAGRAYEQYF
abundance: few
v_gene: TRBV20-1
j_gene: TRBJ2-7
d_gene: TRBD2

CDR3nt: TGTGCCAGCAGCCCGCCGGGACCGAGATACGCGTATTTT
CDR3aa: CASSPPGPRYAYF
abundance: NA
v_gene: TRBV7-8
j_gene: TRBJ2-3
d_gene: NA

CDR3nt: TGTGCCAGCAGTTATCTAGCGGGATACCAAGGGTCCTACAATGAGCAGTTCTTC
CDR3aa: CASSYLAGYQGSYNEQFF
abundance: NA
v_gene: TRBV2
j_gene: TRBJ2-1
d_gene: TRBD2

CDR3nt: TGTGCCAGCAGCTTAGATCCCGAATGGAGAGCAGATACGCAGTATTTT
CDR3aa: CASSLDPEWRADTQYF
abundance: once
v_gene: TRBV7-2
j_gene: TRBJ2-3
d_gene: NA

CDR3nt: TGTGCCAGCAGAGGACAGGGGCTGTCCTACGAGCAGTACTTC
CDR3aa: CASRGQGLSYEQYF
abundance: NA
v_gene: TRBV6-1
j_gene: TRBJ2-7
d_gene: TRBD1

CDR3nt: TGTGCCAGCGCCGCCCCCGTAGGGGGCGGATACGCGTATTTT
CDR3aa: CASAAPVGGGYAYF
abundance: few
v_gene: TRBV6-1
j_gene: TRBJ2-3
d_gene: TRBD1

CDR3nt: TGTGCCAGCCTTAGCGAGGGGCAGAACAGCTGGGCCAACGTCCTGACTTTC
CDR3aa: CASLSEGQNSWANVLTF
abundance: NA
v_gene: TRBV7-9
j_gene: TRBJ2-6
d_gene: NA

CDR3nt: TGTGCCATCAGTGAGGGGACTAGCGTGGCGAGGAACATTCAGTACTTC
CDR3aa: CAISEGTSVARNIQYF
abundance: NA
v_gene: TRBV10-3
j_gene: TRBJ2-4
d_gene: TRBD2

CDR3nt: TGCAGCGGATACCAGGGGGCAGATACGCAGTATTTT
CDR3aa: CSGYQGADTQYF
abundance: NA
v_gene: TRBV29-1
j_gene: TRBJ2-3
d_gene: TRBD1

CDR3nt: TGTGCCAGCAGTGTTGTCAGGGATCAGCCCCAGCATTTT
CDR3aa: CASSVVRDQPQHF
abundance: NA
v_gene: TRBV2
j_gene: TRBJ1-5
d_gene: NA

CDR3nt: TGTGCCAGCAGTTACTCGACTAGTTCCGCCTACGAGCAGTACTTC
CDR3aa: CASSYSTSSAYEQYF
abundance: NA
v_gene: TRBV7-2
j_gene: TRBJ2-7
d_gene: NA

CDR3nt: TGTGCCAGCAGTTTATCCATTCCTCTCTCTGGTGGCTACACCTTC
CDR3aa: CASSLSIPLSGGYTF
abundance: many
v_gene: TRBV27
j_gene: TRBJ1-2
d_gene: NA

CDR3nt: TGTGCCAGCAGTGTAGTCCTGGGGAAATCACCCCTCCACTTT
CDR3aa: CASSVVLGKSPLHF
abundance: NA
v_gene: TRBV12-3/TRBV12-4
j_gene: TRBJ1-6
d_gene: NA

CDR3nt: TGCTCCGGGGGGGAGAACACTGAAGCTTTCTTT
CDR3aa: CSGGENTEAFF
abundance: NA
v_gene: TRBV29-1
j_gene: TRBJ1-1
d_gene: NA

CDR3nt: TGTGCCAGCAGCGCTATAAGCGCGGACAGACAAGAGACCCAGTACTTC
CDR3aa: CASSAISADRQETQYF
abundance: NA
v_gene: TRBV9
j_gene: TRBJ2-5
d_gene: NA

CDR3nt: TGTGCCACCAGCAGGGAGACTAGCGGTCGAGATACGCAGTATTTT
CDR3aa: CATSRETSGRDTQYF
abundance: NA
v_gene: TRBV15
j_gene: TRBJ2-3
d_gene: TRBD2

CDR3nt: TGCAGCGTCAACCCATGGGGGACAGGTGGCTACACCTTC
CDR3aa: CSVNPWGTGGYTF
abundance: NA
v_gene: TRBV29-1
j_gene: TRBJ1-2
d_gene: TRBD1

CDR3nt: TGTGCCAGCAGGAGCCTTTACTCCTACGAGCAGTACTTC
CDR3aa: CASRSLYSYEQYF
abundance: NA
v_gene: TRBV7-9
j_gene: TRBJ2-7
d_gene: NA

CDR3nt: TGTGCCAGCAGTCCCACTAGCGGGCAAATGGAGCAGTACTTC
CDR3aa: CASSPTSGQMEQYF
abundance: NA
v_gene: TRBV27
j_gene: TRBJ2-5
d_gene: TRBD2

CDR3nt: TGTGCCAGCGCCACGCAGGATTACACCGGGGAGCTGTTTTTT
CDR3aa: CASATQDYTGELFF
abundance: NA
v_gene: TRBV12-3/TRBV12-4
j_gene: TRBJ2-2
d_gene: NA

CDR3nt: TGCAGTGCTAGACCCGGACCGAATTCACCCCTCCACTTT
CDR3aa: CSARPGPNSPLHF
abundance: NA
v_gene: TRBV20-1
j_gene: TRBJ1-6
d_gene: NA

CDR3nt: TGCGCCAGCAGCTCTAGCGGGGTTCTTTCGGGGGAGCAGTACTTC
CDR3aa: CASSSSGVLSGEQYF
abundance: NA
v_gene: TRBV5-1
j_gene: TRBJ2-7
d_gene: TRBD2

CDR3nt: TGTGCCAGCAGTGTTCAGGGGCTGGATACGCAGTATTTT
CDR3aa: CASSVQGLDTQYF
abundance: NA
v_gene: TRBV6-1
j_gene: TRBJ2-3
d_gene: NA

CDR3nt: TGTGCCAGCTCACCACCACACAGAGCGAACACTGAAGCTTTCTTT
CDR3aa: CASSPPHRANTEAFF
abundance: few
v_gene: TRBV18
j_gene: TRBJ1-1
d_gene: NA

CDR3nt: TGTGCCAGCAGCCAGCGACAGCTGGGGCCTGAAGCTTTCTTT
CDR3aa: CASSQRQLGPEAFF
abundance: few
v_gene: TRBV7-2
j_gene: TRBJ1-1
d_gene: NA

CDR3nt: TGTGCCAGCAGTTTCATAGACAGGGGGCTTTCCTACGAGCAGTACTTC
CDR3aa: CASSFIDRGLSYEQYF
abundance: NA
v_gene: TRBV28
j_gene: TRBJ2-7
d_gene: TRBD1

CDR3nt: TGTGCCGGCAGCCCAGAGGGACTAGCGGCCTCCTACAATGAGCAGTTCTTC
CDR3aa: CAGSPEGLAASYNEQFF
abundance: NA
v_gene: TRBV7-6
j_gene: TRBJ2-1
d_gene: TRBD2

CDR3nt: TGCAGTGCGGCCGACGGAAGCAATCAGCCCCAGCATTTT
CDR3aa: CSAADGSNQPQHF
abundance: NA
v_gene: TRBV20-1
j_gene: TRBJ1-5
d_gene: NA

CDR3nt: TGTGCCAGCAGAAGGGGGTCGGGGGATCACAGATACGCGTATTTT
CDR3aa: CASRRGSGDHRYAYF
abundance: NA
v_gene: TRBV12-3/TRBV12-4
j_gene: TRBJ2-3
d_gene: NA

CDR3nt: TGTGCCACCAGTGATGCTAGCGGGAGGTTTGGTGAGCAGTTCTTC
CDR3aa: CATSDASGRFGEQFF
abundance: NA
v_gene: TRBV24-1
j_gene: TRBJ2-1
d_gene: TRBD2

CDR3nt: TGCGCCAGCAGCAAAAAGACTAGTCGATACAATGAGCAGTTCTTC
CDR3aa: CASSKKTSRYNEQFF
abundance: many
v_gene: TRBV5-1
j_gene: TRBJ2-1
d_gene: NA